Below are 30 T cell receptor beta chains sequenced from a single sample in a study of blood T cell repertoires in COVID-19 (dated by TCRdb to about 2020). The library was built by means of the immunoSEQ multiplex PCR assay. The clones in this table, taken by TCRdb from immuneACCESS, are in-frame only. Not every clone is retained; where verified, under half of the shortfall comes from an unresolved V gene, and the cause of the rest is unknown. The sample data list roughly 100,000 clones, and 60% to 85% of these were observed just once. Around 10% of the sample lies in the top ten. The sequenced sample was peripheral blood. The receptors were sampled from a woman older than 75 with acute or convalescent COVID-19.

The chain is built from TRBV30 and TRBJ1-2; the match to TRBD1 covers 7 bases. This CDR3 is 13 amino acids long. Germline-derived CDR1 and CDR2 are GTSNPN and SVGIG (reference sequence). The V segment lost 6 bases and the J segment 2 bases; nucleotides outside the gene matches: 6. The CDR3 loop is CACRQGLNYGYTF. DNA of the CDR3: TGTGCCTGTCGACAGGGCCTGAACTATGGCTACACCTTC.

CDR3 residues: CASSLAGMNTEAFF. The CDR3 nucleotides read TGTGCCAGCAGTTTGGCAGGCATGAACACTGAAGCTTTCTTT. The gene calls are TRBV6-5 and TRBJ1-1; D is ambiguous. V lost 4 bases and J 0 bases, leaving 9 bases between the germline ends. The CDR3 runs 14 residues. Germline V gene lookup returns CDR1 MNHEY and CDR2 SVGAGI.

The table lists this clone with a count of one. The V call is TRBV12-5, the J call TRBJ2-5; no clear D. This CDR3 is built from 14 residues. Germline V gives CDR1 LGHNT, CDR2 FRNRAP. V was cut by 6 bases and J by 1 base, with 12 bases left in between. The CDR3: CASGANWPQETQYF. The CDR3 DNA sequence: TGTGCTAGTGGAGCGAATTGGCCCCAAGAGACCCAGTACTTC. Drawing the rest from reference TRBV12-5 and TRBJ2-5, the complete variable domain is DARVTQTPRHKVTEMGQEVTMRCQPILGHNTVFWYRQTMMQGLELLAYFRNRAPLDDSGMPKDRFSAEMPDATLATLKIQPSEPRDSAVYFCASGANWPQETQYFGPGTRLLVL.

V usage is TRBV3-1 (or the pseudogene TRBV3-2) and J usage is TRBJ1-6; D is unresolved. The CDR3 totals 14 residues. Trimming removed 1 base at V and 10 bases at J, with 11 bases between. Germline V CDR1 and CDR2: LGHDT, YNNKEL (reference sequence). The CDR3 loop reads CASSQGRGFSPLHF. The CDR3 DNA reads TGTGCCAGCAGCCAAGGGCGGGGATTCTCACCCCTCCACTTT.

The V call is TRBV5-8, the J call TRBJ2-7; possibly TRBD1 for D (5 bases). This CDR3 region has 14 residues. In germline, CDR1 is SGHTS, CDR2 YDEGEE. Trimming removed 0 bases at V and 6 bases at J, with 13 bases between. Written as DNA, the CDR3 is TGTGCCAGCAGCTTGGGTCAGGGAAGAGGCGAGCAGTACTTC. Translating gives CASSLGQGRGEQYF.

This clone appeared a single time. The chain is built from TRBV6-5 and TRBJ1-5, with TRBD1 matching over 7 bases. Trimming took 8 bases from V and 0 from J; bases not matched to a gene: 4. Germline loops: CDR1 MNHEY, CDR2 SVGAGI. CDR3 length equals 14 residues. The DNA of the CDR3 is TGTGCCAGCTCGGACAGGAATAGCAATCAGCCCCAGCATTTT. Protein product: CASSDRNSNQPQHF.

This clone has a single count. This chain links TRBV27 with TRBJ2-1; the D is unclear. The CDR3 is 11 residues long. Trimming pared 6 bases from V and 4 bases from J, leaving 4 bases between. Per germline, CDR1 MNHEY and CDR2 SMNVEV (reference sequence). The CDR3 DNA is TGTGCCAGCAGCAGGTACAATGAGCAGTTCTTC. The encoded protein is CASSRYNEQFF.

This clone showed up just a few times. V gene TRBV5-4 combines with J gene TRBJ1-2; D uncertain. The CDR3 is 14 amino acids. Per germline, CDR1 SGHNT and CDR2 YYREEE (reference sequence). Trimming removed 0 bases at V and 8 bases at J, with 14 bases between. CDR3 sequence reads: CASSLEVSARGYTF. CDR3 nucleotide sequence: TGTGCCAGCAGCTTGGAGGTCTCCGCGAGGGGCTACACCTTC.

The chain is built from TRBV6-5 and TRBJ1-4; 7 bases line up with TRBD1. The V gene end was trimmed by 6 bases and the J gene end by 8 bases; junction bases not matched to a gene: 3. CDR3 length: 12 amino acids. Germline V gives CDR1 MNHEY, CDR2 SVGAGI. DNA for the CDR3: TGTGCCAGCAGACAACAGGGGGAAAAACTGTTTTTT. This codes for CASRQQGEKLFF.

Details on this clone: The sample carries other DNA sequences with the same CDR3. The CDR3 DNA follows: TGTGCCAGCAGTGATAGCCCTCCTTACGAGCAGTACTTC. The encoded protein is CASSDSPPYEQYF. This chain connects TRBV25-1 to TRBJ2-7; no definite D call. From germline, CDR1 is MGHDK and CDR2 SYGVNS. V lost 3 bases and J lost 4, with 10 bases in between. The CDR3 has 13 residues.

The V call is TRBV9, the J call TRBJ1-4; D is perhaps TRBD1 (5 bases). CDR1 is SGDLS and CDR2 is YYNGEE in the germline V gene. CDR3 length: 16 amino acids. V was shortened by 2 bases and J by 8 bases, with 19 bases between the two germline ends. The CDR3 spells CASSVGTLGGGEKLFF. The CDR3 region has the DNA TGTGCCAGCAGCGTGGGGACGTTGGGCGGAGGGGAAAAACTGTTTTTT.

This chain uses TRBV2 with TRBJ1-3; D remains unclear. V was clipped by 3 bases and J by 0 bases, with 6 bases between them. CDR3 length: 14 residues. CDR1 is SNHLY, CDR2 FYNNEI, per germline. CDR3: CASSEGLSGNTIYF. Written as DNA, the CDR3 is TGTGCCAGCAGTGAGGGCCTCTCTGGAAACACCATATATTTT.

This chain connects TRBV11-2 to TRBJ1-1; the match to TRBD1 covers 7 bases. V shed 5 bases and J 4 bases; nucleotides not matched to a gene: 10. CDR1 SGHAT and CDR2 FQNNGV come from the germline V gene. This CDR3 region has 15 residues. The CDR3 loop is CASSPGQAVGTEAFF. The CDR3, as DNA: TGTGCCAGCAGCCCCGGACAGGCAGTCGGCACTGAAGCTTTCTTT.

The V call is TRBV7-2, the J call TRBJ2-3; 8 positions agree with TRBD2. V gave up 5 bases and J gave up 5 bases; unmatched junction bases: 15. The CDR3 has 17 amino acids. CDR1 and CDR2 (germline): SGHTA, FQGNSA. The chain's CDR3 is CASSPYISGGGKDTQYF. The CDR3 bases are TGTGCCAGCAGCCCGTATATCTCCGGGGGGGGAAAAGATACGCAGTATTTT.

Turning to this clone: Mismatch with germline at one junction end may stem from a read error. The J gene is TRBJ2-7, the V gene TRBV14; 8 nucleotides agree with TRBD1. The CDR3 spans 12 residues. Germline V gene lookup returns CDR1 SGHDN and CDR2 FVKESK. The CDR3 sequence: CASSQDRTGKDF. The CDR3 DNA reads TGTGCCAGCAGCCAAGATCGGACAGGGAAGGACTTC.

The rearrangement joins TRBV28 to TRBJ2-7; 10 bases map to TRBD1. The germline V gene has CDR1 MDHEN and CDR2 SYDVKM. CDR3 length: 16 amino acids. V was clipped by 3 bases and J by 6 bases; unmatched bases: 11. CDR3 loop: CASSFGGDRGAFEQYF. CDR3 DNA sequence: TGTGCCAGCAGTTTTGGGGGGGACAGGGGCGCTTTCGAGCAGTACTTC.

The chain employs TRBV6-5 and TRBJ1-6, with 7 bases identical to TRBD1. V lost 2 bases and J lost 6; bases outside the gene matches: 7. In germline, CDR1 is MNHEY, CDR2 SVGAGI. The length of the CDR3 is 16 residues. The CDR3 region is CASSYEGATSNSPLHF. CDR3 bases: TGTGCCAGCAGTTACGAGGGGGCGACGAGTAATTCACCCCTCCACTTT.

The CDR3 DNA sequence: TGTGCCAGCTCAGATGGGACAGACTACGAGCAGTACTTC. It specifies CASSDGTDYEQYF. This chain uses TRBV18 with TRBJ2-7; TRBD1 matches at 7 bases. This CDR3 is built from 13 residues. With V trimmed by 5 bases and J by 3 bases, 4 bases remained unmatched. Germline V gene sequence: CDR1 KGHSH, CDR2 LQKENI.

The chain is built from TRBV11-3 and TRBJ1-1; D call uncertain. This CDR3 contains 13 residues. The germline V gene encodes CDR1 SGHNT and CDR2 YENEEA. V lost 3 bases and J 0 bases, leaving 5 bases between the germline ends. This chain's CDR3 is CASSFNLNTEAFF. As DNA, the CDR3 is TGTGCCAGCAGCTTTAACTTGAACACTGAAGCTTTCTTT.

This clone was picked up a small number of times. V usage is TRBV5-4 and J usage is TRBJ1-5, with TRBD1 matching 8 bases. Germline CDR1 and CDR2: SGHNT and YYREEE (reference sequence). Trimming took 0 bases from V and 3 from J; bases not matched to a gene: 5. The CDR3 spans 16 residues. This CDR3 reads CASSLGGTGTNQPQHF. The CDR3 DNA sequence: TGTGCCAGCAGCTTGGGTGGGACAGGTACCAATCAGCCCCAGCATTTT.

The chain has TRBV11-2 and TRBJ2-1; tentatively, D is TRBD2 (5 bases). Trimming removed 4 bases from V and 14 bases from J, with 18 bases in between. The germline gives CDR1 SGHAT, CDR2 FQNNGV. The CDR3 contains 13 residues. CDR3 nucleotide sequence: TGTGCCAGCAGCTGGACCGAGGGCGAAAAGGAGTTCTTC. As protein: CASSWTEGEKEFF.

This clone has just a few counts. The rearrangement uses TRBV27 and TRBJ1-2; 9 nucleotides agree with TRBD1. The V segment lost 1 base and the J segment 5 bases; nucleotides outside the gene matches: 11. CDR3 length: 17 amino acids. Germline V CDR1 and CDR2: MNHEY, SMNVEV (reference sequence). CDR3: CASSLLGLGTGPYGYTF. Here the CDR3 DNA reads TGTGCCAGCAGTTTATTGGGCCTAGGGACAGGGCCTTATGGCTACACCTTC.

The rearrangement joins TRBV28 to TRBJ2-1; 8 bases fit TRBD1. CDR3 size: 15 residues. J lost 7 bases, V lost 2 bases, and 7 bases had no gene match. Germline V lookup: CDR1 MDHEN, CDR2 SYDVKM. The CDR3 bases are TGTGCCAGCAGTTTAGGGACAGGTGAGTGGAATGAGCAGTTCTTC. Its translation is CASSLGTGEWNEQFF. Full variable domain (missing parts from reference TRBV28 and TRBJ2-1): DVKVTQSSRYLVKRTGEKVFLECVQDMDHENMFWYRQDPGLGLRLIYFSYDVKMKEKGDIPEGYSVSREKKERFSLILESASTNQTSMYLCASSLGTGEWNEQFFGPGTRLTVL.

V is TRBV30 and J is TRBJ1-4, with D possibly matching TRBD1 (6 bases). Between the trimmed V and J ends, which lost 0 bases and 7 bases, there was a span of 15 bases. CDR3 size: 15 residues. The germline V gene has CDR1 GTSNPN and CDR2 SVGIG (reference sequence). The CDR3 reads CAWSVRREGGEKLFF. The CDR3 bases are TGTGCCTGGAGTGTACGTCGGGAGGGGGGTGAAAAACTGTTTTTT.

The chain has TRBV3-1 (or the pseudogene TRBV3-2) and TRBJ2-1, with D possibly TRBD2 on 5 matching bases. This CDR3 has 18 amino acids. Germline CDR1 is LGHDT and CDR2 is YNNKEL (reference sequence). Trimming cost V 0 bases and J 10 bases, with 25 bases left between them. In DNA, the CDR3 is TGTGCCAGCAGCCAAGATCCCCCGGACTTGGCTCTTCTAGGAGAGCAGTTCTTC. Translation: CASSQDPPDLALLGEQFF.

This chain joins TRBV2 and TRBJ2-7; perhaps TRBD2 as D (6 bases). Trimming took off 6 bases at V and 5 bases at J, with 17 bases between the two ends. The CDR3 sequence is 14 residues long. Germline CDR1 reads SNHLY; CDR2 reads FYNNEI. The chain's CDR3 is CASRRLVGVDEQYF. The CDR3 DNA sequence: TGTGCCAGCAGACGACTAGTGGGGGTTGACGAGCAGTACTTC.

Regarding this clone: One end of the junction fails to match germline, which may point to a read error. J is TRBJ2-7 and V is TRBV7-3; the match to TRBD1 covers 12 bases. The CDR3 length is 20 residues. Looked up from germline, CDR1 is SGHTA and CDR2 is FQGTGA. CDR3 nucleotides: TGTGCCAGCAGCTATTCCGGGACAGGGGGCGGAGGACTAGACGCCTATGAGCAGTACTTC. Translation: CASSYSGTGGGGLDAYEQYF. Full variable domain (missing parts from reference TRBV7-3 and TRBJ2-7): GAGVSQTPSNKVTEKGKYVELRCDPISGHTALYWYRQSLGQGPEFLIYFQGTGAADDSGLPNDRFFAVRPEGSVSTLKIQRTERGDSAVYLCASSYSGTGGGGLDAYEQYFGPGTRLTVT.

The rearrangement joins TRBV30 to TRBJ1-2; 8 positions agree with TRBD1. Unmatched junction bases numbered 9, after V lost 2 bases and J lost 4 bases. CDR1 and CDR2 from the germline V gene are GTSNPN and SVGIG (reference sequence). This CDR3 contains 15 residues. The chain's CDR3 is CAWSSQGARLYGYTF. The CDR3 DNA sequence: TGTGCCTGGAGTAGCCAGGGGGCGCGCCTCTATGGCTACACCTTC.

This clone was picked up one time. This chain links TRBV7-9 with TRBJ2-3; 9 positions agree with TRBD1. The V gene's germline CDR1 is SEHNR and CDR2 FQNEAQ (reference sequence). This CDR3 region has 15 residues. Losses at the gene ends were 5 bases for V and 8 bases for J; bases not matched to a gene: 11. The CDR3 sequence is CASSPGQGESGTQYF. In nucleotides, the CDR3 is TGTGCCAGCAGCCCGGGACAGGGTGAGAGTGGTACGCAGTATTTT.

J is TRBJ1-1 and V is TRBV19, with D perhaps matching TRBD1 (6 bases). V was cut by 3 bases and J by 5 bases, with 25 bases left in between. CDR3 length: 18 amino acids. CDR1 is LNHDA and CDR2 is SQIVND in the germline V gene (reference sequence). CDR3: CASSMESGTFDYMTEAFF. The CDR3 DNA reads TGTGCCAGTAGTATGGAGTCGGGGACATTCGATTATATGACTGAAGCTTTCTTT.